The next 2 T cell receptor beta chains were all read from a single sample in a study of beta chain features in type 1 diabetes. The study reverse transcribed the entire isolated RNA, so it sequenced expressed TCRB transcripts. The table came from immunoSEQ multiplex PCR; TCRdb's copy has only in-frame clones and leaves some out. The repertoire holds approximately 170,000 clones, with roughly 9.1% as singletons. What was sequenced was central memory CD4+ T cells from blood. These receptors all stem from a woman younger than 30 in good health.

This clone has just a few counts. The rearrangement joins TRBV7-2 to TRBJ2-1; 8 bases match TRBD2. The CDR3 has 13 amino acids. Germline V CDR1 and CDR2: SGHTA, FQGNSA. V shed 3 bases, J shed 6 bases, and the junction held 1 base outside the gene matches. CDR3: CASSFGGGNEQFF. Written as DNA, the CDR3 is TGTGCCAGCAGCTTCGGGGGGGGCAATGAGCAGTTCTTC.

This clone has only a few counts. This chain links TRBV30 with TRBJ2-6, with D perhaps TRBD2 (5 bases). Per germline, CDR1 GTSNPN and CDR2 SVGIG (reference sequence). Trimming removed 1 base at V and 0 bases at J, with 7 bases between. The CDR3 loop spans 15 amino acids. DNA of the CDR3: TGTGCCTGGAGTGCCGGGGTCTCTGGGGCCAACGTCCTGACTTTC. Translation gives CAWSAGVSGANVLTF.